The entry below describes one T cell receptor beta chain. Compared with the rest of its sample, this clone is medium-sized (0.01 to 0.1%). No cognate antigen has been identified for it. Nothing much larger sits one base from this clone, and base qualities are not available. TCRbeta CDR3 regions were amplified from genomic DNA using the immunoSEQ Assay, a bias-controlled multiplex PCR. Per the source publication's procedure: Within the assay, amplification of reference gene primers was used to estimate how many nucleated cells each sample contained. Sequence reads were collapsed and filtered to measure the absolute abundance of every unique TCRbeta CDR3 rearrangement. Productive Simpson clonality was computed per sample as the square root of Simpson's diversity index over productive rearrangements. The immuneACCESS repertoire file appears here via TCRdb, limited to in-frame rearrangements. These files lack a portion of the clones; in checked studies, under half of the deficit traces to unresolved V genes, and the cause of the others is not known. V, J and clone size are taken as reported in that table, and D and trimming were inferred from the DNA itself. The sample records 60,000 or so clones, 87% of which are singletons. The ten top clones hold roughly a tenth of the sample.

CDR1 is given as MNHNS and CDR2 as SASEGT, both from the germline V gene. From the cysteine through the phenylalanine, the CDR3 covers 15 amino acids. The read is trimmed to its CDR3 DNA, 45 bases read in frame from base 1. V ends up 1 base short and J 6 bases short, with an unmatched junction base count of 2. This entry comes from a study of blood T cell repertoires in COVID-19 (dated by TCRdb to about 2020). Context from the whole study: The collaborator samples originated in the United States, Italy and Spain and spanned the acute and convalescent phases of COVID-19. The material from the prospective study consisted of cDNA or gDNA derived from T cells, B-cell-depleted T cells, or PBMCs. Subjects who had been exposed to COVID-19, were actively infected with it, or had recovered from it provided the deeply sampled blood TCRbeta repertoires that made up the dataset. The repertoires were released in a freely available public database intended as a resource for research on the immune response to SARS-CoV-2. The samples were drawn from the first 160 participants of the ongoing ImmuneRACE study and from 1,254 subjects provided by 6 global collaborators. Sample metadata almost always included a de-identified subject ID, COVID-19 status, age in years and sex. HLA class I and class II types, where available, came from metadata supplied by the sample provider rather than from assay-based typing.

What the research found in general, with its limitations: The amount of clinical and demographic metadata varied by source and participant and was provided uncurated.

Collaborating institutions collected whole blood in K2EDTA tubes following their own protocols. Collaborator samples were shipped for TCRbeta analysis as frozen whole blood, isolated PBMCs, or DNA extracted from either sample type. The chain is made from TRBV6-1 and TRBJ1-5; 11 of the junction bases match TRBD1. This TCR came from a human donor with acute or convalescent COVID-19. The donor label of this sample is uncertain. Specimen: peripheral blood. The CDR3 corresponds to CASSEGTGGGQPQHF. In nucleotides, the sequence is TGTGCCAGCAGTGAAGGGACAGGGGGCGGTCAGCCCCAGCATTTT.